Here is one TCR beta chain with its context. The target antigen is unknown. These data come from a study of beta chain features in type 1 diabetes. Study-wide results and limits: The analysis here could not establish whether HLA type shapes TCRB rearrangement. Reduced insertions and increased deletions marked VDJ junctions in type 1 diabetes patients. In all four CD4+ subsets, TCRB CDR3 length was significantly, moderately reduced in type 1 diabetes.

The isolated RNA, all of it, was reverse transcribed, so expressed TCRB transcripts were what got sequenced. Generated by immunoSEQ multiplex PCR, the TCRdb table keeps only in-frame clones and is missing some. This sample has some 270,000 clones, with about 8.5% found just once. The single heparinised draw taken from each donor contained about 100 mL of blood on average. Sequenced: central memory CD4+ T cells from blood. This clonotype was obtained from a woman aged 18-29 years in good health.

CDR3 amino acids: CASSLEGQALETQYF. CDR3 DNA: TGTGCCAGCAGCTTAGAGGGACAGGCCCTAGAGACCCAGTACTTC. The chain is built from TRBV7-2 and TRBJ2-5; TRBD1 matches 8 bases. Germline CDR1 is SGHTA and CDR2 is FQGNSA. V gave up 1 base and J gave up 4 bases; unmatched junction bases: 5. The CDR3 length is 15 residues. Full variable domain (outside the CDR3, taken from reference TRBV7-2 and TRBJ2-5): GAGVSQSPSNKVTEKGKDVELRCDPISGHTALYWYRQSLGQGLEFLIYFQGNSAPDKSGLPSDRFSAERTGGSVSTLTIQRTQQEDSAVYLCASSLEGQALETQYFGPGTRLLVL.